These 15 T cell receptor beta chains originate from one sample sequenced in a study of OX40 agonist ivuxolimab in advanced cancers. Here immunoSEQ multiplex PCR was the method, and the copy in TCRdb shows in-frame clones only, minus some. This repertoire shows 35,000 to 40,000 clones, 82% found once; its top ten account for about 7.6%. This material consisted of CD4+ or CD8+ T cells sorted from blood, taken in a trial of the OX40 agonist ivuxolimab. The receptors were gathered from an adult with an advanced solid tumor such as melanoma, head and neck, liver or kidney cancer.

The chain carries TRBV9 and TRBJ1-2; maybe TRBD1 (6 bases). V was shortened by 0 bases and J by 4 bases, with 13 bases between the two germline ends. Germline assignment: CDR1 SGDLS and CDR2 YYNGEE. This CDR3 has 15 amino acids. CDR3 in amino acids: CASSVALGGSYGYTF. CDR3 bases: TGTGCCAGCAGCGTAGCTTTGGGGGGCAGCTATGGCTACACCTTC.

The rearrangement joins TRBV11-2 to TRBJ2-1; D is uncertain. The CDR3 extends over 14 amino acids. V was pared by 0 bases and J by 7 bases, with 10 bases between. Germline-derived CDR1 and CDR2 are SGHAT and FQNNGV. Written as DNA, the CDR3 is TGTGCCAGCAGCTTAGATCGTGACGGGAATGAGCAGTTCTTC. Its translation is CASSLDRDGNEQFF.

The rearrangement uses TRBV9 and TRBJ2-3; 9 positions agree with TRBD2. The trim removed 3 bases at V and 3 bases at J, leaving 8 bases unmatched. The CDR3 has 16 amino acids. Germline loops: CDR1 SGDLS, CDR2 YYNGEE. The CDR3, as DNA: TGTGCCAGCAGCGGCCTAGCGGGATTTGGGACAGATACGCAGTATTTT. Translation gives CASSGLAGFGTDTQYF.

The chain employs TRBV19 and TRBJ2-1; weak D call: TRBD1 (5 bases). The CDR3 has 15 amino acids. The ends were cut back, 1 base at V and 1 base at J, with 8 bases in the middle. Germline loops: CDR1 LNHDA, CDR2 SQIVND (reference sequence). The CDR3 nucleotides read TGTGCCAGTAGTATAGGCCAGGGATCCTACAATGAGCAGTTCTTC. This sequence encodes CASSIGQGSYNEQFF.

This rearrangement joins TRBV2 to TRBJ2-7, with D hard to call. The length of the CDR3 is 10 residues. Germline V gives CDR1 SNHLY, CDR2 FYNNEI. V was shortened by 0 bases and J by 6 bases, with 0 bases between the two germline ends. Here the CDR3 reads CASSEAEQYF. The CDR3 DNA sequence: TGTGCCAGCAGTGAAGCCGAGCAGTACTTC.

This sequence joins TRBV6-5 and TRBJ1-1; unclear D gene. Germline CDR1 reads MNHEY; CDR2 reads SVGAGI. V lost 2 bases and J 1 base, leaving 8 bases between the germline ends. There are 14 residues in the CDR3. CDR3 DNA: TGTGCCAGCAGTTACCGACGGGAGAACACTGAAGCTTTCTTT. Amino acids: CASSYRRENTEAFF.

This chain connects TRBV6-5 to TRBJ2-5, with D possibly being TRBD2 (5 bases). Trimming took off 5 bases at V and 3 bases at J, with 7 bases between the two ends. CDR1 is MNHEY and CDR2 is SVGAGI in the germline V gene. The CDR3 contains 12 residues. The CDR3 region has the DNA TGTGCCAGCAGTCCAGCGGAAGAGACCCAGTACTTC. It codes for CASSPAEETQYF.

This chain links TRBV6-5 with TRBJ2-5; no clear D. V lost 0 bases, J lost 1 base, and 6 bases lay in between. Germline V gene sequence: CDR1 MNHEY, CDR2 SVGAGI. This CDR3 is 14 amino acids long. CDR3 protein: CASSYSRIQETQYF. As DNA, the CDR3 is TGTGCCAGCAGTTACTCTCGAATCCAAGAGACCCAGTACTTC.

In regard to this clone: At one of its ends the junction is not consistent with the germline gene, which may arise from a read error. The rearrangement uses TRBV6-1 and TRBJ2-7; 7 bases match TRBD1. CDR1 and CDR2 (germline): MNHNS, SASEGT. CDR3 length equals 12 residues. The CDR3 coding sequence is TGTGCCAGCAGTGAAGCAGCGGCAGGGGGATGGTTC. This translates into CASSEAAAGGWF.

This sequence joins TRBV7-9 and TRBJ2-1; possibly TRBD2 for D (6 bases). V dropped 0 bases and J dropped 6 bases, with 15 bases sitting between them. Looked up from germline, CDR1 is SEHNR and CDR2 is FQNEAQ (reference sequence). The length of the CDR3 is 16 residues. This CDR3 reads CASSLATGVPLNEQFF. CDR3 nucleotide sequence: TGTGCCAGCAGCTTAGCAACGGGAGTTCCCCTCAATGAGCAGTTCTTC.

The chain uses TRBV27 and TRBJ1-1, with 7 bases identical to TRBD1. The CDR3 contains 14 residues. The germline V gene encodes CDR1 MNHEY and CDR2 SMNVEV (reference sequence). The trim removed 6 bases at V and 1 base at J, leaving 5 bases unmatched. CDR3 in DNA: TGTGCCAGCAGGGTGACAGGGCGGAACACTGAAGCTTTCTTT. This sequence encodes CASRVTGRNTEAFF.

This sequence joins TRBV29-1 and TRBJ2-1; D perhaps matches TRBD1 (5 bases). Germline loops: CDR1 SQVTM, CDR2 ANQGSEA. The CDR3 runs 12 residues. Trimming removed 4 bases at V and 2 bases at J, with 6 bases between. CDR3 protein: CSVADTYNEQFF. CDR3 nucleotides: TGCAGCGTTGCGGACACCTACAATGAGCAGTTCTTC.

The chain is built from TRBV6-5 and TRBJ1-3; D unresolved. This CDR3 spans 14 amino acids. The V and J ends lost 6 bases and 3 bases respectively, with 12 bases between them. The V gene's germline CDR1 is MNHEY and CDR2 SVGAGI. CDR3 DNA: TGTGCCAGCAGCATAGGACGGATTGGAAACACCATATATTTT. It yields the protein CASSIGRIGNTIYF.

The CDR3 DNA reads as TGTGCCAGCAGTGAGGGCAGGGGGAACGAGCAGTACTTC. Encoded protein: CASSEGRGNEQYF. The chain carries TRBV2 and TRBJ2-5; 7 bases align to TRBD1. The tail of the sequence fits TRBJ2-7 better, so the J call may be wrong. CDR3 length equals 13 residues. Looked up from germline, CDR1 is SNHLY and CDR2 is FYNNEI.

The chain links TRBV7-5 to TRBJ2-5; the D segment call TRBD2 is taken from the table without a DNA check. TRBV7-5 is a pseudogene locus. This CDR3 contains 13 residues. The CDR3 reads CARSLADGRTQYF. DNA of the CDR3: TGTGCCAGAAGCTTAGCCGACGGGAGGACCCAGTACTTC.